This TCR beta chain was identified in a study of T cell responses to AZD1222 COVID-19 vaccine. Assay used: immunoSEQ multiplex PCR; TCRdb lists only in-frame clones, some missing. The table includes 90,000 to 150,000 clones, roughly 89% detected once. As regards this clone: Its cognate antigen is unknown.

Whole-study findings and limits: Baseline testing showed seropositivity in only 6 or 7 AZD1222 recipients. The breadth and depth of Spike-specific TCRs increased once two AZD1222 doses had been given. In a largely white British group with more females than males, clonal diversity was possibly underestimated.

V trimming: 5 bases; J trimming: 7 bases; junction bases outside the gene matches: 11. The CDR3 is made up of 15 amino acids. CDR1 is MNHEY, CDR2 SMNVEV, per germline (reference sequence). The chain has TRBV27 and TRBJ2-1; TRBD2 matches 7 bases. The sequences come from peripheral blood, collected on day 0 of AZD1222 vaccination. This receptor was identified in an adult in good health. CDR3 sequence: CASSPIAGPGNEQFF. The CDR3 nucleotides read TGTGCCAGCAGTCCCATAGCGGGCCCGGGAAATGAGCAGTTCTTC.